A selection of T cell receptor beta chains follows, all from one sample in a study of T cell changes during pregnancy in multiple sclerosis. Clones were read by immunoSEQ multiplex PCR, and TCRdb kept only the in-frame ones, dropping some. The data contain approximately 89,000 clones, about 93% of them singletons. The sequenced sample was peripheral blood, obtained after pregnancy. The receptors shown here come from a female donor in good health, enrolled as a control in a pregnancy study. Each CDR3 is given with its conserved first and last residue. Each record gives: J gene, V gene, D gene, clone size, CDR3 DNA, CDR3 protein. D genes are given only for firm matches. Expanded clones get a size class; other rows say once, few or many, or leave the size out.

>TRBJ2-7|TRBV11-2|NA|NA
TGTGCCAGCAGCCGACCGATGACAGCCTTGGGGTACGAGCAGTACTTC
CASSRPMTALGYEQYF
>TRBJ2-1|TRBV15|TRBD2|NA
TGTGCCACCAGCCGGGGGACTAGCGGGAGTGAGGCCTACAATGAGCAGTTCTTC
CATSRGTSGSEAYNEQFF
>TRBJ1-1|TRBV15|NA|NA
TGTGCCACCAGCAGAGATATGGACAGTGAAGCTTTCTTT
CATSRDMDSEAFF
>TRBJ2-1|TRBV27|TRBD2|large
TGTGCCAGCACCCCTTTCGGGGGGGCCTACAATGAGCAGTTCTTC
CASTPFGGAYNEQFF
>TRBJ1-2|TRBV5-6|TRBD1|NA
TGTGCCAGCAGCCTGACAGGGGACTATGGCTACACCTTC
CASSLTGDYGYTF
>TRBJ1-1|TRBV5-1|TRBD1|NA
TGCGCCAGCAGCTTACAGGGGGCGGCTGAAGCTTTCTTT
CASSLQGAAEAFF
>TRBJ2-7|TRBV2|NA|NA
TGTGCCAGCAGTGTTGGCGGCTACGAGCAGTACTTC
CASSVGGYEQYF
>TRBJ2-1|TRBV11-3|TRBD2|NA
TGTGCCAGCAGCTCCGGGACTAGCGGATGGGGCTACAATGAGCAGTTCTTC
CASSSGTSGWGYNEQFF
>TRBJ1-1|TRBV11-1|NA|NA
TGTGCCAGCAGCTTAGTTTACAGAAACACTGAAGCTTTCTTT
CASSLVYRNTEAFF
>TRBJ2-7|TRBV4-1|TRBD1|NA
TGCGCCAGCAGCCAAGAACAGGGGAATACCTACGAGCAGTACTTC
CASSQEQGNTYEQYF
>TRBJ2-6|TRBV6-6|NA|NA
TGTGCCAGCAGTTACTCGATTAGCTCTGGGGCCAACGTCCTGACTTTC
CASSYSISSGANVLTF
>TRBJ2-1|TRBV5-1|NA|NA
TGCGCCAGCAGCTTGGCCGGTCCTGAGCAGTTCTTC
CASSLAGPEQFF
>TRBJ2-2|TRBV7-9|TRBD2|NA
TGTGCCAGCAGCTTAGACGGGAGGTACACCGGGGAGCTGTTTTTT
CASSLDGRYTGELFF
>TRBJ2-2|TRBV5-1|TRBD1|NA
TGCGCCAGCAGCCGAACCCCAACCGGGACAGGGAGCACCGGGGAGCTGTTTTTT
CASSRTPTGTGSTGELFF